This T cell receptor (beta chain) was found in a study of control samples from healthy donors and cancer patients. Some clones are missing from TCRdb's copy, which holds only in-frame ones; the method was immunoSEQ multiplex PCR. This sample has 100,000 to 150,000 clones; 80% to 95% occur once, and the top ten carry roughly 2.7%. The germline V gene has CDR1 MNHEY and CDR2 SVGEGT. This CDR3 is built from 14 residues. The trim removed 4 bases at V and 4 bases at J, leaving 4 bases unmatched. The sequence was collected from a man between 18 and 35 years old in good health. V is TRBV6-2 or TRBV6-3 and J is TRBJ1-2; 9 bases are shared with TRBD1. Sequenced material: blood. CDR3 in amino acids: CASSSPDRGYGYTF. In nucleotides, the CDR3 is TGTGCCAGCAGTTCCCCGGACAGGGGCTATGGCTACACCTTC.